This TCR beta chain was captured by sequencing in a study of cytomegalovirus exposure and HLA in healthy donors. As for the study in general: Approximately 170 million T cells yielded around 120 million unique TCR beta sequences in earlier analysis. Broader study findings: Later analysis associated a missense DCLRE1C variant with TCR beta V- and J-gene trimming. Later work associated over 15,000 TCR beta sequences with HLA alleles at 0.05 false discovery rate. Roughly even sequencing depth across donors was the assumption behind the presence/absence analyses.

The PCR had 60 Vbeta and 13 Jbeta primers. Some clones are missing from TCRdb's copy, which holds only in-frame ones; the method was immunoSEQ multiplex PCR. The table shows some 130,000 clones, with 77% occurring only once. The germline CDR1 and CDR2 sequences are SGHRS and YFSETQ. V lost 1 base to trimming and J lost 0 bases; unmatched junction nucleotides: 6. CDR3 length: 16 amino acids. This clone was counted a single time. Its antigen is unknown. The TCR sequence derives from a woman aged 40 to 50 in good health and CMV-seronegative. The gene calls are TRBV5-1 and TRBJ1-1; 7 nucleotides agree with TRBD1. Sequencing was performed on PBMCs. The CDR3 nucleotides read TGCGCCAGCAGCTTGATGGGCAGGGGGGTGAACACTGAAGCTTTCTTT. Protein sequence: CASSLMGRGVNTEAFF.